This T cell receptor (beta chain) was sequenced for a study of T-cell reconstitution after alpha-beta-depleted transplantation in children. This sample's TCRbeta library carried unique molecular identifier barcodes. One entry per CDR3 protein, called by TCRdb with MiXCR from the PCR reads. The sample holds over 150,000 distinct CDR3 sequences, about 6.6% seen once. This clonotype was seen many times. The antigen is undetermined. Study-level results: Reported findings indicate that, about two months after transplant, alpha-beta T cells came from several hundred expanded clones, which were derived from non-depleted graft cells. T cells produced anew were the main source of T-cell counts and diversity one year after transplant.

The CDR3 is 12 amino acids. Germline V gene sequence: CDR1 MDHEN, CDR2 SYDVKM. V lost 5 bases and J lost 1, with 5 bases in between. The V call is TRBV28, the J call TRBJ1-1; D not certain. Sequences were derived from PBMCs, sampled before TCRalphabeta/CD19-depleted stem cell transplant. This receptor was taken from a boy aged 2 to 10 with acute lymphoblastic leukemia, due to receive a stem cell transplant. The CDR3 DNA is TGTGCCAGCAGTGCGGAGAACACTGAAGCTTTCTTT. Translation gives CASSAENTEAFF.